This passage covers 4 T cell receptor beta chains from one sample sequenced in a study of T cells in Graves' hyperthyroidism and ophthalmopathy. The investigators amplified TCR beta CDR3 regions from RNA transcripts. During a first-round RT-PCR of the TCR CDR3, the HTBI primer set was used. Via MiXCR, TCRdb re-called the multiplex PCR reads, giving one row per CDR3 protein. In the table there are about 500,000 distinct CDR3 sequences, approximately 15% of which are singletons. What was sequenced was blood. Receptor source: a woman aged 18-30 years with Graves' hyperthyroidism.

This clonotype was recorded a few times. The chain has TRBV7-9 and TRBJ2-2; D ambiguous. Germline CDR1 reads SEHNR; CDR2 reads FQNEAQ (reference sequence). V lost 11 bases and J lost 1, with 11 bases in between. This CDR3 has 13 residues. The CDR3 DNA is TGTGCCCCTTGGGGTAGGAACACCGGGGAGCTGTTTTTT. Its translation: CAPWGRNTGELFF.

This clonotype was recorded many times. The chain couples TRBV6-1 to TRBJ1-2; D perhaps matches TRBD1 (6 bases). Germline lookup yields CDR1 MNHNS and CDR2 SASEGT. V dropped 6 bases and J dropped 7 bases, with 15 bases sitting between them. CDR3 length equals 13 residues. The CDR3 spells CASSQDSYSGYTF. Written as DNA, the CDR3 is TGTGCCAGCAGCCAGGACAGTTACTCTGGCTACACCTTC.

As to this clonotype: A single base separates this from a much larger clone, so it may be a read error. The chain has TRBV15 and TRBJ2-3, with TRBD2 matching 14 bases. The J segment lost 1 base and the V segment lost 5 bases, leaving 8 bases of the junction unmatched. There are 18 residues in the CDR3. Germline CDR1 reads LNHNV; CDR2 reads YYDKDF (reference sequence). The CDR3 protein is CATSPGTSGSFGTDTQYF. CDR3 coding DNA: TGTGCCACCAGCCCGGGGACTAGCGGGAGTTTCGGCACAGATACGCAGTATTTT.

In its sample, this clonotype was seen many times. The gene calls are TRBV18 and TRBJ2-3, with no clear D. CDR3 size: 12 residues. Trimming left V 3 bases short and J 2 bases short, with 3 bases between. CDR1 is KGHSH and CDR2 is LQKENI in the germline V gene. The CDR3 region has the DNA TGTGCCAGCTCACCGGACACAGATACGCAGTATTTT. Residues: CASSPDTDTQYF.